This T cell receptor beta chain was captured by sequencing in a study of shared clonotypes between healthy human individuals. As for this clone: Its specificity is unknown.

Germline CDR1 and CDR2: MGHRA and YSYEKL. Trimming left V 1 base short and J 2 bases short, with 10 bases between. The CDR3 sequence is 15 residues long. In the authors' workflow: Filtering differed since immunoSEQ provided only junctions, with no quality scores. This table comes from immunoSEQ multiplex PCR, and its TCRdb copy is limited to in-frame clones, with some not included. V, J and clone size are those of that table, while D and trimming were read from the DNA. Counted here are 2 million to 3 million clones, around 94% occurring once; the ten biggest clones make up more than 0.12%. Study-wide points: A limitation of the genetic and exposure-history diversity represented arose from few donors.

This TCR came from a man aged 18 to 29 in good health. Sequencing used naive CD4+ T cells sorted from blood. Subset of the sample: CD45RA+ positively selected. The V gene is TRBV4-1, the J gene TRBJ2-3; possibly TRBD2 for D (5 bases). The CDR3 loop is CASSQVGVNTDTQYF. For the CDR3, the DNA is TGCGCCAGCAGCCAAGTGGGAGTTAACACAGATACGCAGTATTTT.